This T cell receptor beta chain derives from a study of human T cells and chemical hapten exposure. This CDR3 has 12 residues. V shed 4 bases and J shed 9 bases, with 10 bases lying between them. The germline gives CDR1 ENHRY, CDR2 SYGVKD. How the authors handled the data: TCR counts had a median of approximately 87,000 per sample and spanned roughly 20,000 to 750,000. TCRdb re-analysed the 5' RACE reads in MiXCR, keeping a single row per CDR3 protein. The V and J calls were not made by the authors but by TCRdb's processing. The data hold 130,000 or so distinct CDR3 sequences, with roughly 4% observed a single time. Unfractionated whole blood was the source of the extracted total RNA. This clonotype has ten or more counts.

The TCR originated in a female donor in good health. This rearrangement joins TRBV10-3 to TRBJ2-1; D may be TRBD2 (5 bases). The DNA of the CDR3 is TGTGCCATCAGTGCCGACTACGGTGAGCAGTTCTTC. This sequence encodes CAISADYGEQFF.